Shown below are 20 T cell receptor beta chains from a single sample sequenced in a study of CD8 T cells in ankylosing spondylitis. Overall study results and limits: Ankylosing spondylitis blood appeared to carry a characteristic TCR beta motif of several highly homologous variants.

These receptors have no identified antigens. TCRdb reanalysed the 5' RACE reads using MiXCR and keeps one entry per CDR3 protein. In the table there are over 400,000 distinct CDR3 sequences, 25% to 30% of which are singletons. Sequencing was performed on blood, either unsorted or a sorted T cell fraction (not recorded which). These receptors came from a male donor with ankylosing spondylitis.

This chain connects TRBV20-1 to TRBJ1-2; D may be TRBD1 (5 bases). Germline values: CDR1 DFQATT, CDR2 SNEGSKA (reference sequence). Between the trimmed V and J ends, which lost 5 bases and 2 bases, there was a span of 9 bases. This CDR3 has 12 residues. DNA for the CDR3: TGCAGTGCTCCCGAGGGGAACTATGGCTACACCTTC. It is translated as CSAPEGNYGYTF.

This clonotype has a handful of counts. J is TRBJ1-1 and V is TRBV24-1; TRBD1 agrees at 8 bases. CDR1 and CDR2 (germline): KGHDR, SFDVKD. CDR3 length equals 11 residues. The V and J ends lost 7 bases and 11 bases, in that order; junction bases with no gene match: 5. DNA of the CDR3: TGTGCCACCAGCCAGGGGGCTTCGGCTTTCTTT. Translated: CATSQGASAFF.

This clonotype was recorded a few times. J is TRBJ2-1 and V is TRBV7-2; 9 positions agree with TRBD1. Unmatched junction bases numbered 6, after V lost 1 base and J lost 8 bases. The CDR3 runs to 15 residues. Germline V lookup: CDR1 SGHTA, CDR2 FQGNSA. CDR3 residues: CASSLGGDRVYEQFF. Written as DNA, the CDR3 is TGTGCCAGCAGCTTAGGGGGGGACAGGGTCTATGAGCAGTTCTTC.

The J gene is TRBJ2-7, the V gene TRBV6-1, with 8 bases matching TRBD1. The CDR3 has 14 residues. J was trimmed by 5 bases and V by 4 bases; bases with no gene match: 7. The germline V gene has CDR1 MNHNS and CDR2 SASEGT. The CDR3 loop is CASSARDRFHEQYV. For the CDR3, the DNA is TGTGCCAGCAGTGCCCGGGACAGGTTCCACGAGCAGTACGTC.

The chain has TRBV5-5 and TRBJ2-1; either TRBD1 or TRBD2 may supply D (6 bases each). The CDR3 spans 14 residues. Trimming cost V 0 bases and J 12 bases, with 16 bases left between them. Germline V gene sequence: CDR1 SGHKS, CDR2 YYEKEE (reference sequence). The CDR3 DNA reads TGTGCCAGCAGCTTGGTCAGGGGCGGGGCTGGGCAGTTCTTC. Its translation is CASSLVRGGAGQFF.

The V call is TRBV12-3 or TRBV12-4, the J call TRBJ1-1, with 9 bases matching TRBD1. This CDR3 has 16 residues. V was pared by 5 bases and J by 0 bases, with 7 bases of the junction left unmatched. The CDR3 loop is CASSHGQGRLNTEAFF. DNA of the CDR3: TGTGCCAGCAGTCATGGACAGGGGAGGCTGAACACTGAAGCTTTCTTT.

V usage is TRBV24-1 and J usage is TRBJ2-2, with a tentative D call TRBD2 (6 bases). Per germline, CDR1 KGHDR and CDR2 SFDVKD. The CDR3 has 14 amino acids. Trimming pared 7 bases from V and 6 bases from J, leaving 14 bases between. In DNA, the CDR3 is TGTGCCACCAGCCGGGACTCTCCCGCCGGGGAGCTGTTTTTT. Translating it yields CATSRDSPAGELFF.

This clonotype has a handful of counts. The chain recombines TRBV20-1 with TRBJ2-1; 8 nucleotides agree with TRBD2. The CDR3 contains 15 residues. Per the germline V gene, CDR1 is DFQATT and CDR2 is SNEGSKA (reference sequence). Trimming removed 3 bases from V and 3 bases from J; junction bases left unmatched: 7. The CDR3 reads CSASFTSGNYNEQFF. In DNA form, the CDR3 reads TGCAGTGCTAGCTTTACTAGCGGAAACTACAATGAGCAGTTCTTC.

The chain joins TRBV3-1 to TRBJ1-2; possible D gene TRBD1, 6 bases. The CDR3 extends over 14 amino acids. CDR1 is LGHDT, CDR2 YNNKEL, per germline (reference sequence). V lost 0 bases and J lost 5, with 10 bases in between. The CDR3 DNA follows: TGTGCCAGCAGCCAAGATCCCCAGGGGTATGGCTACACCTTC. It is translated as CASSQDPQGYGYTF. The whole variable domain, remainder taken from reference TRBV3-1 and TRBJ1-2, is DTAVSQTPKYLVTQMGNDKSIKCEQNLGHDTMYWYKQDSKKFLKIMFSYNNKELIINETVPNRFSPKSPDKAHLNLHINSLELGDSAVYFCASSQDPQGYGYTFGSGTRLTVV.

V and J are TRBV10-1 and TRBJ2-7; 12 bases align to TRBD2. Germline trimming cut 4 bases from V and 4 bases from J; bases unmatched to any gene: 5. CDR3 length equals 15 residues. Germline values: CDR1 WNHNN, CDR2 SYGVQD (reference sequence). The CDR3 DNA follows: TGCGCCAGCAGTGGGCCGACTAGCGGGAGTTACGAGCAGTACTTC. Translation: CASSGPTSGSYEQYF.

The chain combines TRBV4-1 with TRBJ2-1; perhaps TRBD2 as D (6 bases). The V and J ends lost 1 base and 4 bases respectively, with 23 bases between them. The CDR3 runs 19 residues. The germline V gene encodes CDR1 MGHRA and CDR2 YSYEKL. The CDR3 here is CASSQAKVGSSEQYNEQFF. The CDR3 nucleotides are TGCGCCAGCAGCCAAGCCAAGGTGGGCTCTAGCGAACAGTACAATGAGCAGTTCTTC.

This clonotype showed up just a few times. This chain connects TRBV20-1 to TRBJ2-3; a weak D match, TRBD1 (6 bases). Germline V gene data show CDR1 as DFQATT and CDR2 as SNEGSKA (reference sequence). V lost 3 bases, J lost 4 bases, and 20 bases lay in between. The CDR3 has 16 residues. The DNA of the CDR3 is TGCAGTGCTAGGACCACCCTGACGTCAGGGGCAGATACGCAGTATTTT. It translates to CSARTTLTSGADTQYF.

This clonotype was seen a handful of times. V usage is TRBV29-1 and J usage is TRBJ1-2; D ambiguous. CDR1 and CDR2 from the germline V gene are SQVTM and ANQGSEA. The germline V and J ends were trimmed by 6 bases and 1 base, with 9 bases remaining between them. The CDR3 extends over 12 amino acids. The CDR3 DNA reads TGCAGCGTGGGAGACATTAACTATGGCTACACCTTC. Protein sequence: CSVGDINYGYTF.

The chain combines TRBV24-1 with TRBJ1-1; unclear D gene. Trimming removed 3 bases at V and 10 bases at J, with 11 bases between. Per germline, CDR1 KGHDR and CDR2 SFDVKD. The CDR3 is 12 residues long. The CDR3 loop is CATSDGINVAFF. The CDR3 coding sequence is TGTGCCACCAGTGATGGGATCAATGTAGCTTTCTTT.

This clonotype occurred a few times. CDR3 amino acids: CSVRLAYEQYF. Here the CDR3 DNA reads TGCAGCGTTCGACTAGCCTACGAGCAGTACTTC. The gene calls are TRBV29-1 and TRBJ2-7; D might be TRBD2 (6 bases). This CDR3 comprises 11 residues. Germline CDR1 SQVTM, CDR2 ANQGSEA. V was clipped by 5 bases and J by 2 bases, with 7 bases between them.

This clonotype was seen more than once but under ten times. The chain couples TRBV24-1 to TRBJ2-1; D perhaps matches TRBD2 (7 bases). Germline V gene sequence: CDR1 KGHDR, CDR2 SFDVKD. This CDR3 is built from 15 residues. With 1 base removed from V and 5 bases from J, the gap between germline ends came to 11 bases. The CDR3: CATSDLGRGHNEQFF. The CDR3 nucleotides are TGTGCCACCAGTGATTTAGGGCGGGGGCACAATGAGCAGTTCTTC.

This clonotype has more than one count but fewer than ten. The V gene is TRBV5-1, the J gene TRBJ2-7; TRBD1 might be the D (6 bases). The germline V gene encodes CDR1 SGHRS and CDR2 YFSETQ. This CDR3 contains 15 residues. The ends were cut back, 5 bases at V and 7 bases at J, with 22 bases in the middle. This chain's CDR3 is CASSFDHRESEEQYF. CDR3 coding DNA: TGCGCCAGCAGTTTCGACCACAGGGAATCGGAGGAGCAGTACTTC. Using reference TRBV5-1 and TRBJ2-7 for the parts outside the CDR3, the full variable domain is KAGVTQTPRYLIKTRGQQVTLSCSPISGHRSVSWYQQTPGQGLQFLFEYFSETQRNKGNFPGRFSGRQFSNSRSEMNVSTLELGDSALYLCASSFDHRESEEQYFGPGTRLTVT.

This chain links TRBV11-2 with TRBJ2-5; D assignment may be TRBD1 or TRBD2 (5 bases each). CDR3 size: 15 residues. Germline V CDR1 and CDR2: SGHAT, FQNNGV. Deletions cut 1 base from V and 5 bases from J, with 14 bases between. CDR3 coding DNA: TGTGCCAGCAGCTTAGGGCTAGTGGGGGTCGAGACCCAGTACTTC. This translates into CASSLGLVGVETQYF.

The chain links TRBV7-9 to TRBJ2-3; the D gene is possibly TRBD1 (5 bases). The CDR3 length is 16 residues. V gave up 6 bases and J gave up 3 bases, with 19 bases separating them. Germline V gives CDR1 SEHNR, CDR2 FQNEAQ (reference sequence). This chain's CDR3 is CASSPSWASGTDTQYF. DNA of the CDR3: TGTGCCAGCAGTCCATCATGGGCTTCAGGGACAGATACGCAGTATTTT.

This sequence joins TRBV2 and TRBJ2-1; D gene ambiguous. Germline values: CDR1 SNHLY, CDR2 FYNNEI. The ends were cut back, 1 base at V and 9 bases at J, with 10 bases in the middle. This CDR3 has 13 amino acids. In nucleotides, the CDR3 is TGTGCCAGCAGTGAAGTGGCCCACTTTGAGCAGTTCTTC. As protein: CASSEVAHFEQFF. The full variable domain, in which reference TRBV2 and TRBJ2-1 provide the parts outside the CDR3, is EPEVTQTPSHQVTQMGQEVILRCVPISNHLYFYWYRQILGQKVEFLVSFYNNEISEKSEIFDDQFSVERPDGSNFTLKIRSTKLEDSAMYFCASSEVAHFEQFFGPGTRLTVL.